The clone carrying this TCR beta chain was detected once. The record originates from a study of blood T cell repertoires in COVID-19. Whole-study context: Italy, Spain and the United States were the sources of the convalescent and acute COVID-19 samples.

As originally analysed: Scientists estimated how many nucleated cells there were by amplifying reference gene primers. Here immunoSEQ multiplex PCR was the method, and the copy in TCRdb shows in-frame clones only, minus some. The DNA was the basis for D and trimming; V, J and clone size are from that table. The sample contains around 150,000 clones, roughly 80% of which appear only once. Sequencing input: peripheral blood. The receptor was isolated from a man in his fifties or sixties with active or convalescent COVID-19.

CDR3 residues: CASSRTQTSGRTQETQYF. The CDR3 DNA reads as TGTGCCAGCAGCCGGACCCAGACTAGCGGGAGAACTCAAGAGACCCAGTACTTC. The chain has TRBV4-2 and TRBJ2-5; 12 bases align to TRBD2. The CDR3 has 18 amino acids. The V gene's germline CDR1 is LGHNA and CDR2 YNFKEQ. V lost 4 bases to trimming and J lost 2 bases; unmatched junction nucleotides: 11.